This TCR beta chain was sequenced during a study of blood T cells in healthy people across ages. Overall study: About one barcoded beta molecule per two T cells was the capture yield of template switching.

Study-level points and caveats: Roughly linear age-related decline in beta diversity appeared, significant by age 40.

This clonotype was seen at least ten times. The antigen is unknown. The CDR3 has 16 residues. CDR1 is MRHNA and CDR2 is SNTAGT in the germline V gene. Trimming cost V 6 bases and J 0 bases, with 12 bases left between them. The second PCR ran 7 to 11 cycles with a sample-barcoded 5' primer and J-beta primers. MiXCR, run by TCRdb on the 5' RACE reads, gives a single entry per CDR3 protein. The sample includes approximately 490,000 distinct CDR3 sequences, 24% of them seen just once. The same specimen was also included in a second study, on T cells of mothers and their children.

Sequencing was performed on blood. The V gene is TRBV6-4, the J gene TRBJ2-6; TRBD1 might be the D (5 bases). This sequence originates from a boy aged 5-17 years in good health. Here the CDR3 reads CASSADSPSGANVLTF. Here the CDR3 DNA reads TGTGCCAGCAGCGCCGACAGTCCCTCTGGGGCCAACGTCCTGACTTTC.